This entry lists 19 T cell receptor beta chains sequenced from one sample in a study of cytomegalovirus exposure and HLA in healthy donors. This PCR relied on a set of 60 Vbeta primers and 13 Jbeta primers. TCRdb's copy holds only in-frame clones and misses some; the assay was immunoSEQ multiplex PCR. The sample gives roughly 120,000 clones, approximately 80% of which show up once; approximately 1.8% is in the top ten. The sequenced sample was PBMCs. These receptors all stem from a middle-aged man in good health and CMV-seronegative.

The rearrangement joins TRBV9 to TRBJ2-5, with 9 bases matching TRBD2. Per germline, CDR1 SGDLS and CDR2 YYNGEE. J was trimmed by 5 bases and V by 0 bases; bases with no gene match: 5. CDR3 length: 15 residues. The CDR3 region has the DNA TGTGCCAGCAGCGTAGGGGCGGGGGGGCTGGAGACCCAGTACTTC. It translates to CASSVGAGGLETQYF.

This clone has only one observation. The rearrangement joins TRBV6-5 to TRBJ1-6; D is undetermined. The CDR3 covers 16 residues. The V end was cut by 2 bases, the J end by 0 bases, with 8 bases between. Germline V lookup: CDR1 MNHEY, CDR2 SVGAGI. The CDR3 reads CASSYEGSSYNSPLHF. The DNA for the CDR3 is TGTGCCAGCAGTTACGAGGGAAGCTCCTATAATTCACCCCTCCACTTT.

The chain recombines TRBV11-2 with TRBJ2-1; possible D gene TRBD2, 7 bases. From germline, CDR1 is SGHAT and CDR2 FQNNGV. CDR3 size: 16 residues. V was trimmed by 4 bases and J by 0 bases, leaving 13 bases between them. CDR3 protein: CASSSRRGGSYNEQFF. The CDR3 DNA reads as TGTGCCAGCAGCTCCCGTAGGGGGGGCTCCTACAATGAGCAGTTCTTC.

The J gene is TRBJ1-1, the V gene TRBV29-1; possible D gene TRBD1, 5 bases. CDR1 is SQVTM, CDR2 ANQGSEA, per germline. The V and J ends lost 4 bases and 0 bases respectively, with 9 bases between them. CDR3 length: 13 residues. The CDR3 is CSVARQLNTEAFF. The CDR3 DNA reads TGCAGCGTTGCCCGACAGTTGAACACTGAAGCTTTCTTT.

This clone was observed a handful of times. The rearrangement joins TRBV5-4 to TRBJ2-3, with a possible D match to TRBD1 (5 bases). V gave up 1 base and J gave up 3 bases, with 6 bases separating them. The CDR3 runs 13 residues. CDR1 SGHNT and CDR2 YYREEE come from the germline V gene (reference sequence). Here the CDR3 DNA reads TGTGCCAGCAGCTTGAAGGGGACAGATACGCAGTATTTT. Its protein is CASSLKGTDTQYF. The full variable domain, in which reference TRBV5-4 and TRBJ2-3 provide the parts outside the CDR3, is ETGVTQSPTHLIKTRGQQVTLRCSSQSGHNTVSWYQQALGQGPQFIFQYYREEENGRGNFPPRFSGLQFPNYSSELNVNALELDDSALYLCASSLKGTDTQYFGPGTRLTVL.

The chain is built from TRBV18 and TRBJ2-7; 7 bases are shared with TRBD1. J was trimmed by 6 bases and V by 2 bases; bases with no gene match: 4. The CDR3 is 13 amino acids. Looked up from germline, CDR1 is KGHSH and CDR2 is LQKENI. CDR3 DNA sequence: TGTGCCAGCTCACCAGACAGGGCGAGCGAGCAGTACTTC. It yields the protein CASSPDRASEQYF.

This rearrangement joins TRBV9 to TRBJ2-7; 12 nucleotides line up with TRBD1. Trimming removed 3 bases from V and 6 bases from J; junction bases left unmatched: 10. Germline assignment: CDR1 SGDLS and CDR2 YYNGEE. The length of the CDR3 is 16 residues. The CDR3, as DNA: TGTGCCAGCAGCGCCCGTGGAGGGACAGGGGGCTCCGAGCAGTACTTC. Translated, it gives CASSARGGTGGSEQYF.

Here the CDR3 DNA reads TGCGCCAGCAGCCAAGGAGCGGGAGGCCCCTACGAGCAGTACTTC. This gives the protein CASSQGAGGPYEQYF. The chain has TRBV4-3 and TRBJ2-7, with TRBD2 identical over 9 bases. The CDR3 extends over 15 amino acids. V gave up 1 base and J gave up 2 bases; unmatched junction bases: 3. Looked up from germline, CDR1 is LGHNA and CDR2 is YSLEER.

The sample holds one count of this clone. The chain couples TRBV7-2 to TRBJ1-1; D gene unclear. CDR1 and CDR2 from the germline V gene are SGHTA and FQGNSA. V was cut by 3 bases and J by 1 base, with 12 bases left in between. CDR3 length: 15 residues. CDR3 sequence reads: CASSLARKENTEAFF. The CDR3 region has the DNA TGTGCCAGCAGCTTGGCCAGGAAGGAGAACACTGAAGCTTTCTTT.

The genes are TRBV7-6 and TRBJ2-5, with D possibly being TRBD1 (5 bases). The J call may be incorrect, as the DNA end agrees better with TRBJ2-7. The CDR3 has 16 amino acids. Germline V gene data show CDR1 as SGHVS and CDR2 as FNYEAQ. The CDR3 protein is CASSLVDGQGSYEQYF. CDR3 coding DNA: TGTGCCAGCAGCTTAGTAGACGGACAAGGCTCCTACGAGCAGTACTTC.

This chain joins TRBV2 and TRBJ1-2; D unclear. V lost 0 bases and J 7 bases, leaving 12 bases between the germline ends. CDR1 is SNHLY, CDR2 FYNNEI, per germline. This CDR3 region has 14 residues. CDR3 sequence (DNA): TGTGCCAGCAGTGAAGCGCGGAGGGAACGTGGCTACACCTTC. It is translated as CASSEARRERGYTF.

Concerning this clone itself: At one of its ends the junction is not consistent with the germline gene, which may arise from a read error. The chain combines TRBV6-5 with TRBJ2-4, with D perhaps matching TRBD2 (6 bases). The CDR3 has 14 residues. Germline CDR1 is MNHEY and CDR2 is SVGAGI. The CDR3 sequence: CASSYAGPKNSQYF. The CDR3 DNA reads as TGTGCCAGCAGTTATGCGGGGCCCAAAAACAGTCAGTACTTC.

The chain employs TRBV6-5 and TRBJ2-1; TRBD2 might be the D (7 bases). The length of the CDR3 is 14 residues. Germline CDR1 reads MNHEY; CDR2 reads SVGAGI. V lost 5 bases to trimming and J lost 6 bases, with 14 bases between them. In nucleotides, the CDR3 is TGTGCCAGCAGTGAAGGGGAGGGGGGCAATGAGCAGTTCTTC. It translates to CASSEGEGGNEQFF.

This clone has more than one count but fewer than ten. CDR3 region: CASSGGAVLSGNTIYF. The CDR3 bases are TGTGCCAGCAGTGGAGGGGCGGTCCTTTCTGGAAACACCATATATTTT. The V and J genes are TRBV28 and TRBJ1-3, with D possibly TRBD1 on 5 matching bases. Trimming pared 5 bases from V and 1 base from J, leaving 15 bases between. CDR1 MDHEN and CDR2 SYDVKM come from the germline V gene. This CDR3 is built from 16 residues.

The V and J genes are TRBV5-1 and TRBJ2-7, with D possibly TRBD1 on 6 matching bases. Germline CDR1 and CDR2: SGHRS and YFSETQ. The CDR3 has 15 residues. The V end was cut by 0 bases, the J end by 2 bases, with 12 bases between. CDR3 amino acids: CASSLASGATYEQYF. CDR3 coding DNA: TGCGCCAGCAGCTTGGCCTCAGGGGCGACCTACGAGCAGTACTTC.

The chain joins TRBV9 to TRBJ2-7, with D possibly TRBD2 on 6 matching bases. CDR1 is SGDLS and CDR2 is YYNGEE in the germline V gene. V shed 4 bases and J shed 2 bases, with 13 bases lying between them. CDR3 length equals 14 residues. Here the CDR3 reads CASSPGGDPYEQYF. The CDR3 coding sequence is TGTGCCAGCAGCCCAGGAGGGGACCCCTACGAGCAGTACTTC.

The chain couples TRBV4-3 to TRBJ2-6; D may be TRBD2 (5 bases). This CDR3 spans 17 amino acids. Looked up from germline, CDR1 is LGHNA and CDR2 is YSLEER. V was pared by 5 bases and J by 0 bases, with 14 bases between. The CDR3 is CASSTNQGGSGANVLTF. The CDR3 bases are TGCGCCAGCAGCACCAACCAAGGAGGCTCTGGGGCCAACGTCCTGACTTTC.

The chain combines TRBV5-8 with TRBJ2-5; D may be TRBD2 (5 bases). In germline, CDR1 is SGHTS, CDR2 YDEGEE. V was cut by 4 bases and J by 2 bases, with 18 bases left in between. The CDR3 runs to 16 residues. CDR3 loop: CASSSRSGPEQETQYF. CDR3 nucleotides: TGTGCCAGCAGCAGCCGGAGCGGTCCGGAACAAGAGACCCAGTACTTC.

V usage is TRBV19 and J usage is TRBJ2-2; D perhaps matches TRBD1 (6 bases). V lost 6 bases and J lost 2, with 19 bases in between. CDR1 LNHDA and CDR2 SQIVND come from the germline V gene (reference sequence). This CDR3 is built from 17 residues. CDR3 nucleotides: TGTGCCAGTAGGCCCCGGCGGACAGCTTTAAACACCGGGGAGCTGTTTTTT. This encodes CASRPRRTALNTGELFF.